One and the same sample provided the 10 T cell receptor beta chains below, sequenced in a study of response to subunit inactivated influenza vaccine. Each CDR3 protein gets one entry after TCRdb re-called the RT-PCR reads with MiXCR. Of almost 250,000 distinct CDR3 sequences in the sample, more than 9% are singletons; the top ten hold 7.8%. This material consisted of non-naive T cells sorted from PBMCs, taken roughly 2 weeks before vaccination. These receptor sequences come from a man aged 45-65 years who received an inactivated influenza vaccine.

V is TRBV12-3 or TRBV12-4 and J is TRBJ2-5; 8 nucleotides align to TRBD2. V was clipped by 7 bases and J by 5 bases; unmatched bases: 6. This CDR3 comprises 13 residues. The CDR3 DNA follows: TGTGCCAGCACCCCGGGAGGGCGTGAGACCCAGTACTTC. It encodes CASTPGGRETQYF.

This clonotype was observed many times. The J gene is TRBJ2-1, the V gene TRBV4-1; 14 nucleotides match TRBD2. With V trimmed by 1 base and J by 0 bases, 11 bases remained unmatched. CDR3 size: 21 residues. Germline CDR1 MGHRA, CDR2 YSYEKL. Here the CDR3 reads CASSQVLAGLAGGSSYNEQFF. As DNA, the CDR3 is TGCGCCAGCAGCCAAGTGTTAGCCGGACTAGCGGGGGGTAGCTCCTACAATGAGCAGTTCTTC.

The chain joins TRBV6-2 or TRBV6-3 to TRBJ2-1, with TRBD2 identical over 15 bases. The CDR3 extends over 19 amino acids. From germline, CDR1 is MNHEY and CDR2 SVGEGT. Trimming cost V 5 bases and J 0 bases; bases outside gene matches: 8. CDR3 bases: TGTGCCAGCAGTCTCCGACCGGGACTAGCGGGGGGCTCCTACAATGAGCAGTTCTTC. It encodes CASSLRPGLAGGSYNEQFF.

Only a few counts were recorded for this clonotype. The chain is built from TRBV6-1 and TRBJ2-2; 14 nucleotides align to TRBD2. This CDR3 comprises 15 residues. After removal of 6 bases from V and 6 bases from J, the junction contained 3 bases not matched to a gene. Germline V CDR1 and CDR2: MNHNS, SASEGT. The CDR3 bases are TGTGCCAGCAGCGGGACTAGCGGGGGCCCCGGGGAGCTGTTTTTT. Its protein is CASSGTSGGPGELFF.

This clonotype was found many times. The J gene is TRBJ2-5, the V gene TRBV5-6, with 7 bases fitting TRBD1. The V segment lost 5 bases and the J segment 5 bases; nucleotides outside the gene matches: 6. Germline V gene data show CDR1 as SGHDT and CDR2 as YYEEEE. This CDR3 has 13 residues. The CDR3 protein is CASSLNRGETQYF. Here the CDR3 DNA reads TGTGCCAGCAGTTTAAACAGGGGTGAGACCCAGTACTTC.

The chain joins TRBV3-1 to TRBJ2-5; no reliable D call. The V gene's germline CDR1 is LGHDT and CDR2 YNNKEL (reference sequence). This CDR3 spans 12 amino acids. V was pared by 0 bases and J by 10 bases, with 9 bases between. Here the CDR3 reads CASSQDWRGQYF. CDR3 DNA: TGTGCCAGCAGCCAAGATTGGCGTGGCCAGTACTTC.

The sample holds a few counts of this clonotype. This chain links TRBV4-1 with TRBJ1-2, with D unresolved. Germline CDR1 is MGHRA and CDR2 is YSYEKL. CDR3 length: 17 amino acids. The ends were cut back, 0 bases at V and 4 bases at J, with 18 bases in the middle. The CDR3: CASSQDSRAPSGYGYTF. CDR3 coding DNA: TGCGCCAGCAGCCAAGACAGCCGGGCCCCGTCTGGCTATGGCTACACCTTC.

This clonotype came up a few times. This rearrangement joins TRBV24-1 to TRBJ2-3; 7 nucleotides agree with TRBD2. Germline-derived CDR1 and CDR2 are KGHDR and SFDVKD. J lost 3 bases, V lost 5 bases, and 4 bases had no gene match. The CDR3 spans 14 residues. The CDR3 nucleotides read TGTGCCACCAGTGGTCTAGCGGAAACAGATACGCAGTATTTT. Its protein is CATSGLAETDTQYF.

Many counts were recorded for this clonotype. This chain connects TRBV28 to TRBJ1-5; 7 bases agree with TRBD1. Trimming removed 5 bases from V and 0 bases from J; junction bases left unmatched: 7. The CDR3 consists of 16 residues. Germline V gives CDR1 MDHEN, CDR2 SYDVKM. The CDR3, as DNA: TGTGCCAGCAGTCTCAGGGGGGACAGTAGCAATCAGCCCCAGCATTTT. The encoded protein is CASSLRGDSSNQPQHF.

This clonotype was found a few times. The V gene is TRBV7-2, the J gene TRBJ2-5; 11 positions match TRBD1. Germline CDR1 SGHTA, CDR2 FQGNSA. This CDR3 region has 16 residues. J gave up 5 bases and V 5 bases, and 10 bases lay outside the gene matches. CDR3 protein: CASSIQKGQGAETQYF. The CDR3 region has the DNA TGTGCCAGCAGCATACAAAAAGGACAGGGGGCCGAGACCCAGTACTTC.